This TCR beta chain came from a study of CD8 T cells in ankylosing spondylitis. General study findings and limits: As for the disease-linked clones, they showed a CD8+ phenotype and occurred at relatively low frequencies in peripheral blood. Under 10 highly homologous variants formed a TCR beta motif that appeared characteristic of ankylosing spondylitis blood.

The CDR3 sequence is 16 residues long. With 8 bases removed from V and 0 bases from J, the gap between germline ends came to 19 bases. Germline CDR1 reads MNHEY; CDR2 reads SMNVEV (reference sequence). Libraries for TCR beta were made by quantitative 5'-RACE with molecular barcodes. TCRdb reprocessed the 5' RACE reads with MiXCR, giving one entry per CDR3 protein. This table holds under 300,000 distinct CDR3 sequences, roughly 10% found once. This clonotype showed up many times. Its antigen is unknown. This chain uses TRBV27 with TRBJ2-5; a weak D match, TRBD1 (6 bases). The receptor was derived from a male donor with ankylosing spondylitis or in good health (not recorded which). The sequenced sample consisted of blood, either unsorted or a sorted T cell fraction (not recorded which). In DNA form, the CDR3 reads TGTGCCAGCCTTCCCAAAGGACAGCTGTACCAAGAGACCCAGTACTTC. Amino acid sequence: CASLPKGQLYQETQYF.